This TCR beta chain was observed in a study of siplizumab effects on memory and regulatory T cells. Clones were sequenced by immunoSEQ multiplex PCR, and TCRdb holds only the in-frame ones, with some missing. The sample includes around 110,000 clones, approximately 94% of them seen just once. The CDR3 has 11 amino acids. In germline, CDR1 is DFQATT, CDR2 SNEGSKA (reference sequence). The clonotype comes from a human donor in good health. The V gene is TRBV20-1, the J gene TRBJ2-7, with D tentatively TRBD2 (6 bases). Sequencing was carried out using non-Treg CD4+ T cells sorted from blood. CDR3 sequence (DNA): TGCTCTGGGACTGACTCCTACGAGCAGTACTTC. Amino acids: CSGTDSYEQYF.